The clone carrying this T cell receptor beta chain was counted once. No antigen is known for it. Data came from immunoSEQ multiplex PCR; TCRdb stores just in-frame clones and leaves some out. The sample yields 90,000 to 150,000 clones, 88% seen once. The data were obtained in a study of cytomegalovirus exposure and HLA in healthy donors. Study outcomes and limitations: Cytomegalovirus association was assigned to about 150 TCR beta chains.

The V gene's germline CDR1 is SEHNR and CDR2 FQNEAQ (reference sequence). Trimming left V 1 base short and J 3 bases short, with 7 bases between. The CDR3 runs 13 residues. The sequence derives from a woman younger than 35 in good health and CMV-seropositive. This rearrangement joins TRBV7-9 to TRBJ2-7; D remains unclear. Sequencing used PBMCs. CDR3: CASSLGGIYEQYF. CDR3 nucleotide sequence: TGTGCCAGCAGCTTAGGTGGCATCTACGAGCAGTACTTC. The full variable domain, in which reference TRBV7-9 and TRBJ2-7 provide the parts outside the CDR3, is DTGVSQNPRHKITKRGQNVTFRCDPISEHNRLYWYRQTLGQGPEFLTYFQNEAQLEKSRLLSDRFSAERPKGSFSTLEIQRTEQGDSAMYLCASSLGGIYEQYFGPGTRLTVT.